This record looks at one T cell receptor (beta chain) sequence and its context. Its antigen is currently unknown. This entry comes from a study of shared clonotypes between healthy human individuals. For the study at large: Researchers assigned three CD4 naive, three CD4 memory, two CD8 naive and one CD8 memory plate to each donor.

The CDR3 totals 12 residues. Trimming removed 5 bases at V and 4 bases at J, with 6 bases between. Germline V gene lookup returns CDR1 SEHNR and CDR2 FQNEAQ (reference sequence). Here immunoSEQ multiplex PCR was the method, and the copy in TCRdb shows in-frame clones only, minus some. Of 2 million or so clones in the sample, around 96% were seen once. Naive CD8 cells were CD45RO-negative, positively selected for CCR7, excluding terminally differentiated effector memory CD45RA+ cells. Caucasian adults residing in Nashville, Tennessee made up all the donors. Study results and caveats: Non-shared clonotypes had lower generation probabilities than those shared by all four donors. At large depth, rarefaction still showed sorted-subset sequencing to be incomplete.

The sequence was collected from a man between 18 and 29 years old in good health. The chain couples TRBV7-9 to TRBJ2-1; D not certain. The sequenced material came from naive CD8+ T cells sorted from blood. The CDR3 bases are TGTGCCAGCAGCAAAGATTACAATGAGCAGTTCTTC. Amino acids: CASSKDYNEQFF.